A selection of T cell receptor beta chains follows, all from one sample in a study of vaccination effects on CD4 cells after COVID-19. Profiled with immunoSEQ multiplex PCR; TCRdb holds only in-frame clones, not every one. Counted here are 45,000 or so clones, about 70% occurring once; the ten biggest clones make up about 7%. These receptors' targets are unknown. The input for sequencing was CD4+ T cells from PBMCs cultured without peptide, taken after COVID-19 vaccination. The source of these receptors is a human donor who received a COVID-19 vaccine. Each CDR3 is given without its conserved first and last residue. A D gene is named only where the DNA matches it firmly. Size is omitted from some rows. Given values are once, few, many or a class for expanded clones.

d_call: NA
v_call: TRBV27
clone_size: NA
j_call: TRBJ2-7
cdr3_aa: ASWKRSYEQY

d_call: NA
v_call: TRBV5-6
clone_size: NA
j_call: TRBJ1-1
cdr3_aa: ASSLLTQTNTEAF

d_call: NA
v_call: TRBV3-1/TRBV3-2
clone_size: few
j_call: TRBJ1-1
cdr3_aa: ASSQEFVAF

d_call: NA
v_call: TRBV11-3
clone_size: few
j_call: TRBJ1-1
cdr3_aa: ASSLDGANTEAF

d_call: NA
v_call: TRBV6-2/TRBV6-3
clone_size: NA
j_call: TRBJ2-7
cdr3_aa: ASSYYSGGTGEQY

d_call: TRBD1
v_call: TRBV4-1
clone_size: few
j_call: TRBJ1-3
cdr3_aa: ASSQPVRGQSGNTIY

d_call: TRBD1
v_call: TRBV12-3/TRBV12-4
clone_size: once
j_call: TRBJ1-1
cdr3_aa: ASSRGQGRDAF

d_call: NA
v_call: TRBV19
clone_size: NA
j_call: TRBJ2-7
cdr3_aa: ASSIAPPARGAASSYEQY

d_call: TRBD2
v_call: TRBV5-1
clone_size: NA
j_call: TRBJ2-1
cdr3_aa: ASSSPGGRYNEQF

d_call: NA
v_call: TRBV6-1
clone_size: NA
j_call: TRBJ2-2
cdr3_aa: ASSEVANTGELF

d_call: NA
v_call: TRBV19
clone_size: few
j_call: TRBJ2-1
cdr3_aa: ASSQTHGPGGEQF

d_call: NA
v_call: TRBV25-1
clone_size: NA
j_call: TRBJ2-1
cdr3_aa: ASSELDPTYNEQF

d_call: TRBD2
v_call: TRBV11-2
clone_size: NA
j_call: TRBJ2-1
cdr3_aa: ASSFGLAAYNEQF

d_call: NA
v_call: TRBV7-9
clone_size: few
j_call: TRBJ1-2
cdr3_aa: ASSLSVGRAHGYT

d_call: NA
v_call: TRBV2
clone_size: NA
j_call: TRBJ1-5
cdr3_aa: ASSVSGFGNQPQH

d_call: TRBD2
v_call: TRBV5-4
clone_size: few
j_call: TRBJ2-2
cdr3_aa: ATRVGGAGTGELF

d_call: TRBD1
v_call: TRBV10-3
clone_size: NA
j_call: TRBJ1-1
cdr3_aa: AISTGEVGTEAF

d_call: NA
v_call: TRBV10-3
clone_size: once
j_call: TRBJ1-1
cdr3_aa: AISRGTNTEAF

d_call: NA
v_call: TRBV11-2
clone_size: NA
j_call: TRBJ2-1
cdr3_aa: ASSFQPGLSYNEQF

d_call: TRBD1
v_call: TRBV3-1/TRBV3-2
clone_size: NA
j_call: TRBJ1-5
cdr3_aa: ASSPLGDRDFNQPQH

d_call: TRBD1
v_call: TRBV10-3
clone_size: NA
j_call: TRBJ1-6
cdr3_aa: AISGTGTGDSPLH

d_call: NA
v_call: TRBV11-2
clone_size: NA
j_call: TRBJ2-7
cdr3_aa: ASRPPGLGSYEQY

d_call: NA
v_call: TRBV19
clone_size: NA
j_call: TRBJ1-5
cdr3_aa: ASSPVGEVQPQH

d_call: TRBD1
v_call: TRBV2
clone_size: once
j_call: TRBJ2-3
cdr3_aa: ASRMDRVPDTQY

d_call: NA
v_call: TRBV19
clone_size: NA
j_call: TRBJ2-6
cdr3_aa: ASSMGWGYRSGANVLT

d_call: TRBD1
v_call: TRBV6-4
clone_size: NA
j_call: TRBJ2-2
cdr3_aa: ASDIRDRGLFANTGELF

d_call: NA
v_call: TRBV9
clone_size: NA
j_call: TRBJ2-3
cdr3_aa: ASSVLLGPDTQY

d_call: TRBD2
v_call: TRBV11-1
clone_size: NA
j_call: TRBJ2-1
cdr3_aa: ASSLARAGVGEQF

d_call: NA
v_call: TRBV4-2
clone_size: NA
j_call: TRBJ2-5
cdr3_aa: ASSQGGAGETQY

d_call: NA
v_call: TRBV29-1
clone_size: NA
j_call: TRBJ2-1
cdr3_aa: SVEELGKKQF

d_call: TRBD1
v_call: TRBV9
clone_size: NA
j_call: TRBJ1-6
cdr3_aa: ASSAGQVNSPLH

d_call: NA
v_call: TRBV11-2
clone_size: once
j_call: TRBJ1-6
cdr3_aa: ASSLGGGRSPLH

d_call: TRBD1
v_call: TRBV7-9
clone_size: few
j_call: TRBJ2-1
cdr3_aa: ASSFLRTGVGGEQF

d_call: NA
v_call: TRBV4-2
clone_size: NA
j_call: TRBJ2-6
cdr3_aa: ASSQDKGNSGANVLT

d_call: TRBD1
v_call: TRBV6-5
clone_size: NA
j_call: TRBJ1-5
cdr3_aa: ASSPGTVAYQPQH

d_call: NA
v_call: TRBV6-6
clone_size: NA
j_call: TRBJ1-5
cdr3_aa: ASSYAQPGIDQPQH

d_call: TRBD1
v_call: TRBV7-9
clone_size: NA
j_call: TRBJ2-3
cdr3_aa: ASSLGGTGGETDTQY